This T cell receptor beta chain was sequenced for a study of shared clonotypes between healthy human individuals. Clones were sequenced by immunoSEQ multiplex PCR, and TCRdb holds only the in-frame ones, with some missing. The table lists 2 million to 2.5 million clones, over 90% of them singletons, with 0.39% in the top ten. CD45RA-negative memory and CD45RA+ naive subsets were split from the CD4+ cells. Germline CDR1 and CDR2: KGHSH and LQKENI. This CDR3 is 14 amino acids long. The V gene end was trimmed by 1 base and the J gene end by 8 bases; junction bases not matched to a gene: 5. Input material: naive CD4+ T cells from PBMCs. The subset: CD45RA+ positively selected. This clonotype originated in a man younger than 30 in good health. Some clones in this sample may be carry-over from other donors' samples. The V gene is TRBV18, the J gene TRBJ2-1; 7 nucleotides line up with TRBD1. The CDR3: CASSPQGAKDEQFF. The DNA for the CDR3 is TGTGCCAGCTCACCACAGGGGGCGAAGGATGAGCAGTTCTTC.